This T cell receptor (beta chain) came from a study of early T cells in non-severe SARS-CoV-2 infection. The wider study: The input, bulk RNA from unsorted whole blood, was sequenced, and chains were unpaired. Study-level findings and limits: In VDJdb matching, anti-spike CD8 responses were favored while private and CD4 specificities went missing.

There are many counts of this clonotype. Its specificity is not known. The TCR library protocol was used to attach unique molecular identifiers. These identifiers were attached to individual cDNA molecules. Each CDR3 protein is one row after TCRdb ran MiXCR on the 5' RACE reads. The repertoire holds about 48,000 distinct CDR3 sequences, with roughly 9.8% as singletons. The CDR3 length is 15 residues. Trimming removed 1 base from V and 3 bases from J, with 11 bases in between. The V gene's germline CDR1 is SGHAT and CDR2 FQNNGV. The rearrangement joins TRBV11-2 to TRBJ2-3, with no clear D. The origin of this receptor is an adult who was a healthcare worker with PCR-confirmed SARS-CoV-2 infection or an uninfected control (not recorded which). Sequences were obtained from whole blood. The CDR3 protein is CASSLGGFTTDTQYF. Here the CDR3 DNA reads TGTGCCAGCAGCTTAGGGGGATTCACGACAGATACGCAGTATTTT.